Sequencing of this TCR beta chain was carried out in a study of cytomegalovirus exposure and HLA in healthy donors (dated by TCRdb to the late 2010s). Describing the broader study: According to an earlier analysis of several hundred of the donors, 150 million to 200 million T cells yielded 95 million to 140 million unique TCR beta sequences and roughly 280 Gb of sequence data. About 300 gigabases of sequencing data and 75 million to 85 million unique TCR sequences made up an early release that covered around 640 HLA-typed donors. Of the 300 to 450 genotyped donors, about 80% fell in the genetic ancestry cluster associated with self-reported Caucasian donors. The study was designed to test whether signatures of past pathogen exposure could be identified by cataloging public T cell receptors. The T cell repertoires of around 730 subjects were profiled by immunosequencing and related to cytomegalovirus serostatus. In addition to the first cohort of 500 to 850 subjects, a separate validation cohort of 120 different subjects was used. The study combined high-throughput TCR immunosequencing, statistical association of individual TCRs with disease status, and machine learning to predict cytomegalovirus infection status. To study patterns of TCR occurrence, a later analysis re-analyzed previously published TCR beta repertoires from 650 to 750 donors and added high-resolution HLA genotyping. In the later analysis, no new phenotypic data were used to find candidate immune exposures; instead, reliance was placed on TCR beta sequences and their occurrence across donors. An earlier analysis of nearly 600 of the donors applied high-throughput TCR beta sequencing to assess whether each TCR beta V gene segment acted as functional or pseudogenic. Alongside the repertoire data, information on donor age, sex, ethnicity and CMV serostatus was compiled. Genome-wide SNP genotypes for about 60% of the 666 donors were used in a later genetic analysis, which treated that subset as a discovery cohort. Every discovery cohort repertoire had been produced on one sequencing platform. HLA typing included class I and class II loci at four-digit resolution. Typing coverage varied by locus: 629-630 donors for A, B, C, DRB1 and DQB1; approximately 500 for DQA1; 600 to 610 for DPA1; some 470 for DPB1. Roughly 5 DR-DQ haplotypes were handled as single units for association and clustering because linkage in the cohort was strong. On average, roughly 250,000 unique TCR beta nucleotide sequences were sequenced per donor among 350 to 400 genotyped donors of the cohort, with 15% to 20% of those sequences being non-productive.

The germline V gene (reference sequence) supplies CDR1 LNHDA and CDR2 SQIVND. Germline trimming: 5 bases from V, 13 bases from J; junction bases outside gene matches: 12. The CDR3, cysteine through phenylalanine, is 14 amino acids long. Here the CDR3 DNA is all that survives: 42 bases in frame from base 1. On the study overall, not on this receptor specifically: An earlier analysis of approximately 590 of the donors showed that most TCR beta V segments appeared in productive rearrangements either about 90% or about 30% of the time, which broadly matched IMGT annotations. The presence/absence analyses assumed that sequencing depth was roughly uniform across donors, and that assumption may not be true. A further reported finding was that TCR beta sequences accurately predicted the HLA-A and HLA-B alleles for most subjects in the first cohort. The authors suggested that the approach could potentially be extended to other disease states and immunological phenotypes. HLA typing was unavailable for some donors at each locus, so association tests used only the typed subset. When HLA alleles, especially DR and DQ, strongly co-occurred, attributing TCR associations to individual alleles was difficult. In vitro tests confirmed that a few of the cytomegalovirus-associated TCR beta chains recognize cytomegalovirus antigens. An association between a missense DCLRE1C variant and V-gene and J-gene trimming of TCR beta chains was found in a later genetic analysis and replicated in an independent cohort. A total of fewer than 200 TCR beta chains were listed by the study as associated with cytomegalovirus. Across donors, most TCR sequences were observed very rarely, whereas some public TCRs were present in many individuals. For the cohort, immune exposure information was limited to CMV serostatus. Some IMGT-functional V segments, including TRBV6-2 and TRBV6-3, could not be told apart with the 87-base-pair reads, so those segments were excluded. In a later analysis, the rate of TCR association differed among HLA loci, with DRB1 alleles having the most associated TCRs and HLA-C alleles having the fewest. In both the original and validation cohorts, the classifier was reported to diagnose cytomegalovirus status with high specificity and sensitivity. Linkage disequilibrium might explain the correlated functional status among segregating V segments, but an unknown experimental factor could not be excluded. A cluster of highly shared sequence variants was judged likely to be a technical artifact of the sequencing pipeline. A later genetic analysis reported fewer N-insertions in productive TCRs among donors in an Asian-associated ancestry cluster than the roughly 670-donor mean. This cohort had only TCR beta chains sequenced, and the lack of alpha or paired-chain data limited which features could be detected. A later analysis found that most CMV-associated TCR beta chains appeared HLA-restricted, with HLA associations seemingly driven largely by CMV exposure. Because counts were too low, fewer than 20 rarely observed V segments, including chromosome 9 orphons, were excluded from the earlier analysis of some 590 of the donors. In a later analysis, 15,000 to 20,000 TCR beta sequences were associated with specific HLA alleles at a false discovery rate of 0.05. Compared with equally common non-associated chains, HLA-associated TCR beta chains in a later analysis were more clonally expanded and had lower generation probabilities. In a later analysis, several top co-occurrence clusters were reported to appear linked to parvovirus B19, influenza, CMV and Epstein-Barr virus.

With regard to this clone: Its target antigen remains unknown. Base qualities are not at hand, and no much larger clone is one base apart.

The cohort consisted of 600 or so healthy bone marrow donors. At the time of sampling, all cohort members were nominally healthy, though unrecorded immune exposures were likely present. The donor was CMV seronegative and was included in the group of a few hundred seronegative cohort members. A peripheral blood sample was collected from each donor, and TCR beta sequencing was performed on peripheral blood mononuclear cells. Genomic DNA was extracted from the blood cell samples with the Qiagen DNeasy Blood Extraction Kit. The library was generated by the immunoSEQ multiplex PCR assay. For the multiplex PCR, a mixture combining 60 forward primers for TCR Vbeta segments and 13 reverse primers for TCR Jbeta segments was used. The CDR3 region of rearranged TCR beta genes was amplified from genomic DNA by a multiplex PCR assay. The amplified TCR beta libraries were sequenced on the Illumina HiSeq System as 87-base-pair reads. The authors' pipeline ran thus. In a later analysis, some 80 million unique TCR beta chains were counted across the approximately 640 repertoires, and roughly 9.9 million of these chains were shared by at least two donors. Raw reads were error-corrected and collapsed into unique sequences by a nearest-neighbor algorithm in which closely related sequences were merged to remove PCR and sequencing errors. Alignment of CDR3 sequences to IMGT reference sequences was used to assign V, D and J gene segments. For a sequence to be retained, at least a six-nucleotide match to both a V gene segment and a J gene segment was required. Rearrangements were classified as productive when the CDR3 lacked stop codons and remained in frame with V and J, and all other rearrangements were classified as non-productive. Following IMGT convention, CDR3 was defined as the stretch from the second conserved V-encoded cysteine to the conserved J-encoded phenylalanine. The earlier analysis of about 560 of the donors excluded any sequence lacking an unambiguous match to a single V gene segment. An earlier analysis of about 600 of the donors called V segments functional above 56.7% productive rearrangements and segregating when the between-donor standard deviation exceeded 5%. A statistical classification framework was built for diagnosing cytomegalovirus status from the catalog of TCR beta chain sequences. In a later analysis, V and J genes were assigned by comparing TCR nucleotide sequences against IMGT/GENE-DB human TR gene sequences. The TCRdist pipeline was used in a later analysis to assign CDR3 sequences and most-parsimonious VDJ recombination scenarios. In a later analysis, every TCR beta chain was defined by the combination of its CDR3 amino acid sequence and its V-gene family, and reads without a unique V-gene family were dropped. To address suspected cross-contamination and a sequencing artifact, a later analysis removed 550 to 750 highly shared, low-generation-probability nucleotide sequences. For each public chain, a later analysis derived a clonal expansion index from normalized ranks of inferred template counts within each repertoire. A later analysis computed generation probabilities with a VDJ recombination model fitted to out-of-frame rearrangements, and checked the results against IGoR. A later analysis scored TCR-TCR, TCR-HLA and TCR-CMV co-occurrence with hypergeometric tests, applying a repertoire-size bias correction to TCR pairs. In a later analysis, false discovery rates were estimated by permuting HLA or CMV assignments 20 times. A later analysis grouped co-occurring TCRs with DBSCAN, adding TCRdist sequence similarity when clustering within HLA-allele-positive subsets. Repertoires with fewer than 30,000 or more than 120,000 public chains were left out of co-occurrence clustering, as were four to six repertoires with anomalous nucleotide sharing. Drawn from immuneACCESS, this table holds only the in-frame rearrangements with V and J called that TCRdb kept. Clones are partly lost; checked studies trace under half to an unresolved V gene and leave the rest unexplained. V and J calls and clone size are as listed in that table; D and trimming were resolved from the DNA. The sample records 150,000 to 200,000 clones, roughly 80% of which are singletons. The ten largest clones represent roughly 1.5% of the sample.

This sequence originates from a woman in her forties or fifties in good health and CMV-seronegative. Input material: PBMCs. The sequence links TRBV19 to TRBJ2-1, with 9 bases in between that match TRBD2. The DNA is TGTGCCAGTAGTCCGCTAGGGCGGGAGGGCCCCCAGTTCTTC. Translated, this is CASSPLGREGPQFF.